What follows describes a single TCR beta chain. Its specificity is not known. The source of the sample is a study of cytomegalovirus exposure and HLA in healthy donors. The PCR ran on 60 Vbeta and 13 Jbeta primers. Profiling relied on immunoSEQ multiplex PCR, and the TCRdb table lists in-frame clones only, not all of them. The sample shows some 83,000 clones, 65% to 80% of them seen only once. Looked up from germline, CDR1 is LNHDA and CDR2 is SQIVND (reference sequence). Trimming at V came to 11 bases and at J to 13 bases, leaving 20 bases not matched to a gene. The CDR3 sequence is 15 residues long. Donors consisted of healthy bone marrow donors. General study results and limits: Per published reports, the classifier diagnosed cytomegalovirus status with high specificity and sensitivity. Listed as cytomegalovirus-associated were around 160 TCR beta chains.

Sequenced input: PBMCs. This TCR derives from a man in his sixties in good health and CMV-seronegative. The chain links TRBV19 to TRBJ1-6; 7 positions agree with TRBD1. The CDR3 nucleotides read TGTGCCTCCGCCCGAGTTCGGGACAGTCCCTGGCCCCTCCACTTT. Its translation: CASARVRDSPWPLHF. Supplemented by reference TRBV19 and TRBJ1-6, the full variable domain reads DGGITQSPKYLFRKEGQNVTLSCEQNLNHDAMYWYRQDPGQGLRLIYYSQIVNDFQKGDIAEGYSVSREKKESFPLTVTSAQKNPTAFYLCASARVRDSPWPLHFGNGTRLTVT.